This paragraph covers one T cell receptor (beta chain) sequence. This specimen comes from a study of blood T cell repertoires in COVID-19. Across the whole study: Italy, Spain and the United States were the sources of the convalescent and acute COVID-19 samples. T cells, B-cell-depleted T cells, or PBMCs provided the cDNA or gDNA that served as material.

The V end was cut by 3 bases, the J end by 9 bases, with 9 bases between. The V gene's germline CDR1 is GTSNPN and CDR2 SVGIG (reference sequence). The CDR3 spans 11 residues. In the authors' methods: Amplified reference gene primers provided the basis for estimating nucleated cell counts. TCRdb's copy holds only in-frame clones and misses some; the assay was immunoSEQ multiplex PCR. V and J calls and clone size are copied from that table; D and trimming were computed from the DNA. The table lists nearly 200,000 clones, 70% to 90% of them singletons, with about 6.8% in the top ten. This sequence originates from a woman in her thirties or forties who had recovered from COVID-19. The chain recombines TRBV30 with TRBJ2-1, with D hard to call. Sequencing input: peripheral blood. Here the CDR3 DNA reads TGTGCCTGGAGACTACTTGGTGAGCAGTTCTTC. It yields the protein CAWRLLGEQFF.